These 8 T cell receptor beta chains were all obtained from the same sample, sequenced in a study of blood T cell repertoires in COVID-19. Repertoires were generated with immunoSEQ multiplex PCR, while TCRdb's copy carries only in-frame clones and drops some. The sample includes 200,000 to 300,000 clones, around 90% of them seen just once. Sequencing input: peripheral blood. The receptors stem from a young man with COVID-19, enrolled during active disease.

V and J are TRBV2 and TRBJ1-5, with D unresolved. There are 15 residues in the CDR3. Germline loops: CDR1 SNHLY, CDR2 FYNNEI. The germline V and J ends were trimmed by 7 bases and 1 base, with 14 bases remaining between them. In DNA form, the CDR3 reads TGTGCCAGCACCGATAAAGGACTGAGCAATCAGCCCCAGCATTTT. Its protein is CASTDKGLSNQPQHF. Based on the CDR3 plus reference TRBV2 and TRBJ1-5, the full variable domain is EPEVTQTPSHQVTQMGQEVILRCVPISNHLYFYWYRQILGQKVEFLVSFYNNEISEKSEIFDDQFSVERPDGSNFTLKIRSTKLEDSAMYFCASTDKGLSNQPQHFGDGTRLSIL.

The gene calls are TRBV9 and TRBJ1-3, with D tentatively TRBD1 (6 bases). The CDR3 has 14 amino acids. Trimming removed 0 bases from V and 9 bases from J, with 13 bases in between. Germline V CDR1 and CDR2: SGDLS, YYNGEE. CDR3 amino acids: CASSVAAGAITIYF. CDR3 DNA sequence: TGTGCCAGCAGCGTAGCGGCAGGGGCCATCACCATATATTTT.

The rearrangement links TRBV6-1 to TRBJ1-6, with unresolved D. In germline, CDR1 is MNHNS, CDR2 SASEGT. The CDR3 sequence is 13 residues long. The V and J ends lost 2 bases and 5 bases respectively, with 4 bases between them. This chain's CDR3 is CASSEQNNSPLHF. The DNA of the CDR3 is TGTGCCAGCAGTGAACAGAATAATTCACCCCTCCACTTT.

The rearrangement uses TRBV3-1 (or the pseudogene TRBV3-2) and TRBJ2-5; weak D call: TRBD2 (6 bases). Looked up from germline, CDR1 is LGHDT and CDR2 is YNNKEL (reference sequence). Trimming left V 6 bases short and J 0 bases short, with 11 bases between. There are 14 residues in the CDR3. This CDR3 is CASRGRDYQETQYF. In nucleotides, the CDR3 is TGTGCCAGCAGGGGGCGGGACTACCAAGAGACCCAGTACTTC.

The CDR3 nucleotides read TGTGCCAGCAGCCCCATTTCAACTAGCGGGGTCAACAATGAGCAGTTCTTC. This gives the protein CASSPISTSGVNNEQFF. This chain uses TRBV12-1 with TRBJ2-1; the table's D call of TRBD2 was not tested on the DNA. TRBV12-1 is shown as a pseudogene. CDR3 length: 17 amino acids.

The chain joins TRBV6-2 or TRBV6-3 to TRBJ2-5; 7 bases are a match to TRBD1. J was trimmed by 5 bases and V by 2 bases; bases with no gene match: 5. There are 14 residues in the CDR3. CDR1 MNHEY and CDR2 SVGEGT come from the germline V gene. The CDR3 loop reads CASSYGTVAETQYF. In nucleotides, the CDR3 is TGTGCCAGCAGTTACGGGACAGTAGCTGAGACCCAGTACTTC.

The CDR3 sequence: CASRRDRDDQPQHF. In DNA form, the CDR3 reads TGTGCCAGCAGAAGGGACAGGGATGATCAGCCCCAGCATTTT. V and J are TRBV2 and TRBJ1-5, with TRBD1 matching 9 bases. Germline CDR1 reads SNHLY; CDR2 reads FYNNEI. The CDR3 length is 14 residues. The V and J ends lost 6 bases and 5 bases, in that order; junction bases with no gene match: 5.

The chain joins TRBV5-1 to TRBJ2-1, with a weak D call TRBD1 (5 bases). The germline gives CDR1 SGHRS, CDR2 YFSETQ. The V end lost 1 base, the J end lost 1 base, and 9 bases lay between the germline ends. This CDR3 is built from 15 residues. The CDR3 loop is CASSLNTGSYNEQFF. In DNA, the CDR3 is TGCGCCAGCAGCTTGAATACAGGATCCTACAATGAGCAGTTCTTC.